Given below is one T cell receptor beta chain in context. This entry comes from a study of T cells expressing NK-cell markers. Libraries used 5'RACE template switching adding universal primer site and UMIs. For each CDR3 protein, TCRdb gives one entry from its re-call of the 5' RACE reads, without DNA. The sample totals around 550,000 distinct CDR3 sequences; its top ten clones hold 3% to 4.5%. The CDR3 sequence is 14 residues long. Germline-derived CDR1 and CDR2 are SGHRS and YFSETQ. Sequenced sample: blood T cells: a sorted CD56 or NKG2C T cell subset, CD4+ or CD8+ T cells, or bulk PBMC T cells (not recorded which). The chain recombines TRBV5-1 with TRBJ2-5. This clonotype was sampled from a man aged 18 to 30 in good health. The CDR3: CASSLEFSWETQYF.